The 18 T cell receptor beta chains in this list originate from one sample, sequenced in a study of T cells after yellow fever vaccination. One entry per CDR3 protein results from TCRdb running MiXCR on the 5' RACE reads. The sample has 250,000 to 350,000 distinct CDR3 sequences, roughly 6.8% seen once. The sequencing used PBMCs, collected 35 to 50 days after the first yellow fever vaccination. These TCRs come from a man younger than 35 who received the YFV17D yellow fever vaccine.

The rearrangement joins TRBV7-9 to TRBJ2-1; TRBD2 is a possible D gene (7 bases). The CDR3 runs 17 residues. Germline lookup yields CDR1 SEHNR and CDR2 FQNEAQ (reference sequence). V lost 3 bases, J lost 4 bases, and 19 bases lay in between. This CDR3 reads CASSFSLGRGGYNEQFF. The CDR3 region has the DNA TGTGCCAGCAGCTTCAGCCTGGGGAGGGGGGGATACAATGAGCAGTTCTTC.

This clonotype was seen only a few times. The rearrangement links TRBV10-2 to TRBJ2-2; the match to TRBD1 covers 9 bases. V lost 3 bases, J lost 5 bases, and 7 bases stayed unmatched. The CDR3 totals 16 residues. Germline V gene sequence: CDR1 WSHSY, CDR2 SAAADI. CDR3 nucleotides: TGCGCCAGCAGTGACACCGGGACAGGGAGGACCGGGGAGCTGTTTTTT. Its translation: CASSDTGTGRTGELFF.

This clonotype was picked up a small number of times. The chain is built from TRBV7-3 and TRBJ1-1, with a weak D call TRBD1 (5 bases). Germline CDR1 and CDR2: SGHTA and FQGTGA. The CDR3 spans 15 residues. The V end was cut by 4 bases, the J end by 6 bases, with 18 bases between. This chain's CDR3 is CASSSTTGGAAEAFF. The CDR3 DNA sequence: TGTGCCAGCAGCTCGACCACCGGGGGTGCGGCTGAAGCTTTCTTT.

This clonotype was observed many times. This chain uses TRBV11-3 with TRBJ1-1; tentatively, D is TRBD1 (5 bases). The V end lost 1 base, the J end lost 4 bases, and 10 bases lay between the germline ends. The CDR3 sequence is 14 residues long. Germline-derived CDR1 and CDR2 are SGHNT and YENEEA. The CDR3 loop reads CASSLAGGSTEAFF. CDR3 in DNA: TGTGCCAGCAGCTTAGCTGGGGGGAGCACTGAAGCTTTCTTT.

The chain combines TRBV2 with TRBJ2-7; no clear D gene. Trimming shortened V by 6 bases and J by 3 bases, and 12 bases separated the two germline ends. CDR1 and CDR2 (germline): SNHLY, FYNNEI. The CDR3 has 13 amino acids. CDR3 loop: CASSASEYYEQYF. In nucleotides, the CDR3 is TGTGCCAGCAGCGCCTCAGAATACTACGAGCAGTACTTC.

This clonotype came up many times. This chain uses TRBV5-1 with TRBJ1-2, with D possibly matching TRBD1 (5 bases). The germline V gene has CDR1 SGHRS and CDR2 YFSETQ. The CDR3 length is 15 residues. V was shortened by 5 bases and J by 4 bases, with 18 bases between the two germline ends. The CDR3 DNA reads TGCGCCAGCAGGACTTCAGGGCAGGGAGTCTATGGCTACACCTTC. Translated, it gives CASRTSGQGVYGYTF.

This clonotype has ten or more counts. V gene TRBV14 combines with J gene TRBJ2-7, with D perhaps matching TRBD2 (6 bases). Trimming removed 6 bases from V and 3 bases from J, with 18 bases in between. The CDR3 runs 15 residues. The germline gives CDR1 SGHDN, CDR2 FVKESK. CDR3 coding DNA: TGTGCCAGCAGTTCCGACGGGACTGGAATCTACGAGCAGTACTTC. Amino acids: CASSSDGTGIYEQYF. The entire variable domain, with the rest obtained from reference TRBV14 and TRBJ2-7, is as follows: EAGVTQFPSHSVIEKGQTVTLRCDPISGHDNLYWYRRVMGKEIKFLLHFVKESKQDESGMPNNRFLAERTGGTYSTLKVQPAELEDSGVYFCASSSDGTGIYEQYFGPGTRLTVT.

This clonotype was observed a handful of times. This chain uses TRBV2 with TRBJ1-5, with D possibly being TRBD1 (5 bases). Germline V lookup: CDR1 SNHLY, CDR2 FYNNEI. The CDR3 runs 14 residues. The V end was cut by 2 bases, the J end by 6 bases, with 11 bases between. CDR3: CASSEMGTAQPQHF. The CDR3 DNA is TGTGCCAGCAGTGAAATGGGGACGGCTCAGCCCCAGCATTTT. Drawing the rest from reference TRBV2 and TRBJ1-5, the complete variable domain is EPEVTQTPSHQVTQMGQEVILRCVPISNHLYFYWYRQILGQKVEFLVSFYNNEISEKSEIFDDQFSVERPDGSNFTLKIRSTKLEDSAMYFCASSEMGTAQPQHFGDGTRLSIL.

This chain joins TRBV20-1 and TRBJ2-5, with 14 bases identical to TRBD2. Per germline, CDR1 DFQATT and CDR2 SNEGSKA (reference sequence). J lost 7 bases, V lost 3 bases, and 4 bases had no gene match. This CDR3 has 14 amino acids. The CDR3 coding sequence is TGCAGTGCTAGGGGACTAGCGGGGGCCTGGACCCAGTACTTC. Its translation: CSARGLAGAWTQYF.

Notes on this clonotype: Sequence at one end of the junction differs from germline and may be a read error. V and J are TRBV27 and TRBJ1-6; perhaps TRBD1 as D (5 bases). Germline loops: CDR1 MNHEY, CDR2 SMNVEV (reference sequence). This CDR3 is 14 amino acids long. In DNA form, the CDR3 reads TGTCCCAGCAGTTTTAATGGGGCAGATTCACCCCTCCACTTT. Translation: CPSSFNGADSPLHF.

This clonotype was seen more than once but under ten times. This sequence joins TRBV20-1 and TRBJ2-5; TRBD2 matches 13 bases. The J segment lost 3 bases and the V segment lost 5 bases, leaving 0 bases of the junction unmatched. The CDR3 sequence is 13 residues long. Germline V gene lookup returns CDR1 DFQATT and CDR2 SNEGSKA (reference sequence). The CDR3 is CSAGTSGEETQYF. As DNA, the CDR3 is TGCAGTGCTGGGACTAGCGGGGAAGAGACCCAGTACTTC.

This chain uses TRBV7-9 with TRBJ1-2; 7 positions match TRBD1. Per germline, CDR1 SEHNR and CDR2 FQNEAQ (reference sequence). V trimming: 7 bases; J trimming: 3 bases; junction bases outside the gene matches: 5. CDR3 size: 13 residues. The CDR3 sequence is CASINTGDYGYTF. The CDR3 DNA follows: TGTGCCAGCATCAACACAGGGGACTATGGCTACACCTTC.

This clonotype was counted only a few times. The rearrangement joins TRBV5-1 to TRBJ2-2; 14 positions agree with TRBD2. Germline trimming cut 4 bases from V and 1 base from J; bases unmatched to any gene: 3. CDR1 and CDR2 (germline): SGHRS, YFSETQ. This CDR3 spans 17 amino acids. The CDR3 sequence: CASSTGLAGVNTGELFF. In DNA form, the CDR3 reads TGCGCCAGCAGCACGGGACTAGCGGGGGTGAACACCGGGGAGCTGTTTTTT.

The chain carries TRBV7-9 and TRBJ2-3; D might be TRBD2 (6 bases). The CDR3 spans 15 residues. Trimming shortened V by 5 bases and J by 2 bases, and 14 bases separated the two germline ends. Germline V gene data show CDR1 as SEHNR and CDR2 as FQNEAQ (reference sequence). CDR3 bases: TGTGCCAGCAGCCGCGGCCGGGGGAACACAGATACGCAGTATTTT. Translating gives CASSRGRGNTDTQYF.

The chain carries TRBV4-1 and TRBJ1-5; 9 bases agree with TRBD1. The CDR3 runs 18 residues. CDR1 MGHRA and CDR2 YSYEKL come from the germline V gene. V shed 4 bases and J 3 bases; nucleotides not matched to a gene: 13. The DNA of the CDR3 is TGCGCCAGCAGCCCCCGTCCCGGGACAGGGATTGTCAATCAGCCCCAGCATTTT. Its protein product is CASSPRPGTGIVNQPQHF.

This clonotype was picked up a small number of times. The V call is TRBV12-3 or TRBV12-4, the J call TRBJ2-5, with 9 bases lining up with TRBD2. There are 15 residues in the CDR3. V shed 3 bases and J 0 bases; nucleotides not matched to a gene: 2. The CDR3 spells CASSFLAGYQETQYF. The CDR3 region has the DNA TGTGCCAGCAGTTTCCTAGCGGGGTACCAAGAGACCCAGTACTTC.

The chain uses TRBV5-1 and TRBJ2-5, with D maybe TRBD1 (5 bases). CDR3 size: 13 residues. Germline assignment: CDR1 SGHRS and CDR2 YFSETQ. V was shortened by 4 bases and J by 3 bases, with 10 bases between the two germline ends. The CDR3 sequence: CASSQTAEETQYF. CDR3 bases: TGCGCCAGCAGCCAGACAGCTGAAGAGACCCAGTACTTC.

This clonotype was seen more than once but under ten times. The V call is TRBV15, the J call TRBJ2-2; D uncertain. The CDR3 is 14 amino acids. V was shortened by 1 base and J by 6 bases, with 9 bases between the two germline ends. Germline V lookup: CDR1 LNHNV, CDR2 YYDKDF (reference sequence). Here the CDR3 reads CATSRAIGSGELFF. DNA for the CDR3: TGTGCCACCAGCAGAGCCATAGGGTCCGGGGAGCTGTTTTTT.